This entry features one T cell receptor beta chain sequence. It lacks a known antigen. Per-nucleotide qualities are absent, and no much larger clonotype sits a single base away. PBMCs were isolated by Ficoll-Paque density gradient centrifugation. Sequenced using an Illumina NovaSeq 6000. Using 5'RACE with constant-segment primers, TCRalpha and TCRbeta cDNA libraries were constructed, with sample barcodes and unique molecular identifiers added in the process. Trizol reagent was used to extract RNA from every sample. Library amplification was performed in two PCR steps, and a second sample barcode and Illumina TruSeq adapters were introduced in the second step. Sequencing of the libraries was done on an Illumina NovaSeq, producing 2 x 150 bp paired-end reads. In the authors' own workflow: Reads were demultiplexed and collapsed into UMI-guided consensus sequences with migec v1.2.7. Using mixcr v2.1.11, the UMI consensuses were aligned to TRA and TRB V and J templates and assembled into clonotypes. Expanded or contracted clonotypes were those called significant by both edgeR and NoisET, with noise models trained on biological replicates. For edgeR calls, the cutoffs were a false discovery rate-adjusted p below 0.01 and a log2 fold-change threshold of 1. As an exploratory analysis of dynamics, max-normalized trajectories of the 1000 most abundant clonotypes were examined by PCA with hierarchical clustering. Separately sequenced CD4+ and CD8+ repertoires were used to assign the CD4 or CD8 phenotype of responding clones. TCRdb redid the processing of the public reads, applying fastp at Q25 and MiXCR, and retained in-frame beta chains. All rows with the same CDR3 protein become a single entry with the most common DNA and genes. TCRdb assigned the V and J calls; the authors' analysis was not used. For this sample there are about 560,000 distinct CDR3 sequences; 17% appear just once. The top ten clonotypes cover around 8.1% of the sample.

Ends trimmed: V by 5 bases, J by 2 bases; bases unmatched to a gene: 7. The CDR3 starts with the cysteine, ends with the phenylalanine, and has 15 residues. The read is trimmed to its CDR3 DNA, 45 bases read in frame from base 1. The record originates from a study of T-cell memory formation after mild COVID-19 (dated by TCRdb to about 2021). With respect to the entire study: TCR sequence clusters from the two donors were largely donor specific. T-cell clones expanding and contracting after mild COVID-19 in two donors were tracked by longitudinal TCRalpha and TCRbeta repertoire sequencing. The cohort was made up of two young adult volunteers, one female and one male, who were previously healthy. On the study overall, not on this receptor specifically: Some responding clones were detected in pre-infection memory, suggesting pre-existing cross-reactive memory T cells joined the SARS-CoV-2 response. From day 15 to 85, contracting clones showed balanced CD4/CD8 phenotypes, whereas a second wave of clones that expanded from day 15 to 37 leaned towards CD4+. Only two mild cases were covered by the study, and larger cohorts that include severe cases with pre-infection samples were considered necessary. Whether the second-wave clones peaking on day 37 were SARS-CoV-2 specific was not confirmed. Contracting CD4+ clones were located mainly in the CM and EM memory subsets, whereas CD8+ clones were found to be enriched in EMRA.

The sample was PBMCs or a T cell subset sorted from them (not recorded which). This sequence uses TRBV12-3 or TRBV12-4 and TRBJ2-5; the junction holds 8 bases that match TRBD1. This receptor was identified in an adult woman who had mild COVID-19 (a few samples of this study predate the infection). The sample titles of this study are shuffled in the database, so cell type and time point are left out; the donor was told from shared clones. The CDR3 protein is CASSPEDREQETQYF. The DNA is as follows: TGTGCCAGCAGTCCCGAGGACAGGGAACAAGAGACCCAGTACTTC.